Here is one T cell receptor beta chain with its context. Using immunoSEQ multiplex PCR, the repertoire was profiled, and TCRdb retains in-frame clones only, with some absent. The sample holds about 93,000 clones, 91% seen once. These data are taken from a study of T cell changes during pregnancy in multiple sclerosis. Germline CDR1 reads MNHEY; CDR2 reads SMNVEV (reference sequence). V shed 5 bases, J shed 2 bases, and the junction held 15 bases outside the gene matches. The CDR3 totals 19 residues. This TCR was recovered from a female donor in good health, enrolled as a control in a pregnancy study. Material: peripheral blood, obtained after pregnancy. This chain uses TRBV27 with TRBJ1-1, with 12 bases that match TRBD1. The CDR3 bases are TGTGCCAGCAGTCCTGGGGCCCCGGGACAGGGGGCGGTAAACACTGAAGCTTTCTTT. The encoded protein is CASSPGAPGQGAVNTEAFF.